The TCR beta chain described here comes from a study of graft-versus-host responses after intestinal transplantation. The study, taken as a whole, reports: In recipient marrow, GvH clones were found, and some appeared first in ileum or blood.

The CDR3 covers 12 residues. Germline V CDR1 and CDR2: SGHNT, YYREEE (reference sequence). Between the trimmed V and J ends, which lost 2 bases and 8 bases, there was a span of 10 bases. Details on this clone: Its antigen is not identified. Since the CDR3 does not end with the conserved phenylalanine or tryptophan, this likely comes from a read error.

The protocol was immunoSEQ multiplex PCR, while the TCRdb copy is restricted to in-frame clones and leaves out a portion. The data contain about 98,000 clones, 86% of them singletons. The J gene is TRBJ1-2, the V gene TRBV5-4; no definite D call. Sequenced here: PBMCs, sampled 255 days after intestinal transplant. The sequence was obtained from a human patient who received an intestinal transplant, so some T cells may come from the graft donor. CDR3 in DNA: TGTGCCAGCAGCTTCTTCAGCGGGGGCTACACCTCC. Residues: CASSFFSGGYTS.